One sample yielded the 17 T cell receptor beta chains listed below, sequenced in a study of regulatory T cells in long-lasting Graves disease. For TCR beta, libraries came from iRepertoire HTBI primers and Arm-PCR of CDR3 regions. TCRdb re-called the multiplex PCR reads through MiXCR, storing one row per CDR3 protein. The sample lists hundreds of thousands of distinct CDR3 sequences, roughly 17% occurring once. Noted time point: newly diagnosed GD, antithyroid drugs for less than 3 months. RNA isolated from PBMCs was used to make the TCR library. These same records also appear under a second study, on T cells in Graves' hyperthyroidism and ophthalmopathy.

Sequenced here: peripheral blood mononuclear cells (PBMCs), sampled at new diagnosis, from a patient treated with antithyroid drugs. The origin of the receptors is a man aged 40-50 years with Graves disease.

This clonotype was seen many times. The rearrangement uses TRBV6-1 and TRBJ2-1; possible D gene TRBD2, 7 bases. V lost 5 bases to trimming and J lost 9 bases, with 17 bases between them. This CDR3 contains 14 residues. The V gene's germline CDR1 is MNHNS and CDR2 SASEGT. CDR3 nucleotide sequence: TGTGCCAGCAGTTACACAGGGAGGGACGGTGAGCAGTTCTTC. Translating it yields CASSYTGRDGEQFF.

Details on this clonotype: This could be a read error, since a much larger clone is one nucleotide away. Without the conserved terminal phenylalanine or tryptophan, this CDR3 likely stems from a read error. The gene calls are TRBV7-2 and TRBJ1-6; 8 bases fit TRBD1. Looked up from germline, CDR1 is SGHTA and CDR2 is FQGNSA. This CDR3 contains 15 residues. The V gene end was trimmed by 2 bases and the J gene end by 9 bases; junction bases not matched to a gene: 6. CDR3 amino acids: CASSLIGQGSSPLHL. CDR3 nucleotide sequence: TGTGCCAGCAGCTTAATAGGACAGGGTAGTTCACCCCTCCACCTT.

There are many counts of this clonotype. The V call is TRBV3-1, the J call TRBJ1-5; D unclear. CDR3 length: 16 amino acids. The germline CDR1 and CDR2 sequences are LGHDT and YNNKEL (reference sequence). V was trimmed by 2 bases and J by 2 bases, leaving 13 bases between them. Here the CDR3 reads CASSQSLAFGNQPQHF. The CDR3, as DNA: TGTGCCAGCAGCCAAAGTCTTGCTTTCGGCAATCAGCCCCAGCATTTT.

This chain connects TRBV7-9 to TRBJ2-4; D gene unclear. Germline V gene lookup returns CDR1 SEHNR and CDR2 FQNEAQ (reference sequence). V was trimmed by 5 bases and J by 6 bases, leaving 14 bases between them. CDR3 size: 14 residues. The CDR3 DNA sequence: TGTGCCAGCAGCCTGACCGCCGCTAGAAACATTCAGTACTTC. Translating gives CASSLTAARNIQYF.

There are many counts of this clonotype. The gene calls are TRBV3-1 and TRBJ2-5; a possible D gene is TRBD2 (5 bases). Trimming left V 6 bases short and J 5 bases short, with 16 bases between. The CDR3 has 14 residues. Germline V gene sequence: CDR1 LGHDT, CDR2 YNNKEL (reference sequence). CDR3 in DNA: TGTGCCAGCAGTCGTCCGGGGATGGGGGAGACCCAGTACTTC. Encoded protein: CASSRPGMGETQYF.

This clonotype was observed a handful of times. V usage is TRBV19 and J usage is TRBJ1-5, with 8 bases matching TRBD1. The CDR3 sequence is 16 residues long. The germline gives CDR1 LNHDA, CDR2 SQIVND (reference sequence). With V trimmed by 4 bases and J by 2 bases, 7 bases remained unmatched. The CDR3 here is CASSTTGAFGNQPQHF. Here the CDR3 DNA reads TGTGCCAGTAGTACGACAGGGGCCTTCGGCAATCAGCCCCAGCATTTT.

This clonotype was recorded many times. The chain joins TRBV7-8 to TRBJ1-6, with 12 bases fitting TRBD1. The CDR3 runs 18 residues. Germline V CDR1 and CDR2: SGHVS, FQNEAQ. V lost 2 bases, J lost 6 bases, and 8 bases stayed unmatched. The CDR3 DNA is TGTGCCAGCAGCTTAAGGGACAGGGGGCTGAGCGGTAATTCACCCCTCCACTTT. It specifies CASSLRDRGLSGNSPLHF.

The table lists this clonotype with a few counts. The chain uses TRBV25-1 and TRBJ2-1; D call uncertain. The length of the CDR3 is 15 residues. The ends were cut back, 4 bases at V and 4 bases at J, with 14 bases in the middle. Germline V gene lookup returns CDR1 MGHDK and CDR2 SYGVNS. CDR3 nucleotides: TGTGCCAGCAGTGGACCCCACAAGAATTACAATGAGCAGTTCTTC. Translated: CASSGPHKNYNEQFF.

This clonotype was seen a handful of times. The J gene is TRBJ2-6, the V gene TRBV29-1; no clear D gene. CDR1 is SQVTM and CDR2 is ANQGSEA in the germline V gene. V was clipped by 3 bases and J by 0 bases, with 12 bases between them. This CDR3 contains 16 residues. The CDR3 nucleotides are TGCAGCGTTGACACTCGACATACCTCTGGGGCCAACGTCCTGACTTTC. Its translation: CSVDTRHTSGANVLTF.

The chain employs TRBV6-2 or TRBV6-3 and TRBJ2-3; TRBD1 agrees at 11 bases. Trimming took 1 base from V and 4 from J; bases not matched to a gene: 4. Germline values: CDR1 MNHEY, CDR2 SVGEGT. This CDR3 is 16 amino acids long. The CDR3 region is CASSYFGTGGSDTQYF. As DNA, the CDR3 is TGTGCCAGCAGTTACTTTGGGACAGGGGGATCAGATACGCAGTATTTT.

The chain is built from TRBV7-3 and TRBJ2-7; the D is unclear. The CDR3 is 13 amino acids. Looked up from germline, CDR1 is SGHTA and CDR2 is FQGTGA. Between the trimmed V and J ends, which lost 3 bases and 3 bases, there was a span of 9 bases. The CDR3: CASSLGFSYEQYF. The DNA for the CDR3 is TGTGCCAGCAGCTTGGGGTTTAGCTACGAGCAGTACTTC.

This clonotype was seen repeatedly, ten times or more. The gene calls are TRBV12-3 or TRBV12-4 and TRBJ2-7; no firm D call. Between the trimmed V and J ends, which lost 6 bases and 1 base, there was a span of 7 bases. This CDR3 contains 12 residues. The CDR3 reads CASRVGSYEQYF. The CDR3 DNA reads as TGTGCCAGCAGGGTCGGGTCCTACGAGCAGTACTTC.

This clonotype was found many times. V is TRBV2 and J is TRBJ2-7, with D possibly being TRBD2 (6 bases). The CDR3 contains 13 residues. Trimming removed 5 bases from V and 4 bases from J, with 12 bases in between. Germline V gene data show CDR1 as SNHLY and CDR2 as FYNNEI. CDR3 in DNA: TGTGCCAGCAGTCGGGACTTCAATTACGAGCAGTACTTC. Translating gives CASSRDFNYEQYF.

The sample holds one count of this clonotype. The rearrangement uses TRBV27 and TRBJ2-5; D possibly corresponds to TRBD2 (6 bases). CDR3 size: 16 residues. CDR1 MNHEY and CDR2 SMNVEV come from the germline V gene (reference sequence). V lost 2 bases, J lost 0 bases, and 13 bases lay in between. The CDR3 DNA sequence: TGTGCCAGCAGTTTAGTAGGAGGGACCTACCAAGAGACCCAGTACTTC. Translating gives CASSLVGGTYQETQYF.

In its sample, this clonotype was seen many times. The genes are TRBV5-1 and TRBJ2-3; weak D call: TRBD2 (6 bases). The V and J ends lost 5 bases and 3 bases respectively, with 19 bases between them. Per germline, CDR1 SGHRS and CDR2 YFSETQ. The CDR3 contains 16 residues. The chain's CDR3 is CASRPRGTRVTDTQYF. The CDR3 DNA reads TGCGCCAGCAGGCCGCGGGGCACCCGGGTGACAGATACGCAGTATTTT.

Many counts were recorded for this clonotype. The V gene is TRBV19, the J gene TRBJ1-5; the D is unclear. CDR3 length equals 12 residues. V gave up 6 bases and J gave up 4 bases, with 7 bases separating them. Germline values: CDR1 LNHDA, CDR2 SQIVND (reference sequence). CDR3 residues: CASSPFNQPQHF. The CDR3 nucleotides are TGTGCCAGTAGCCCGTTTAATCAGCCCCAGCATTTT.

The chain couples TRBV20-1 to TRBJ2-7, with 7 bases identical to TRBD1. Per germline, CDR1 DFQATT and CDR2 SNEGSKA (reference sequence). Germline trimming cut 6 bases from V and 2 bases from J; bases unmatched to any gene: 4. CDR3 size: 12 residues. CDR3 DNA sequence: TGCAGTGCAAAGCAGGGGGCCTACGAGCAGTACTTC. This translates into CSAKQGAYEQYF.